These 12 T cell receptor beta chains share one sample of origin, sequenced in a study of OX40 agonist ivuxolimab in advanced cancers. The library was made by the immunoSEQ multiplex PCR assay. What TCRdb holds here is the immuneACCESS table cut down to in-frame rearrangements. Part of the clones is not present; checked against another copy, under half of the missing clones reflect an unresolved V gene, and the others are unexplained. Recorded for this sample are tens of thousands of clones; approximately 80% of them occurred a single time. Of the sample, 0.9% to 1.2% is held by the ten largest clones. The sample in question was CD4+ or CD8+ T cells sorted from blood, obtained in a trial of the OX40 agonist ivuxolimab. These receptors originate from an adult with an advanced solid tumor such as melanoma, head and neck, liver or kidney cancer.

Notes on this clone: The same CDR3 can be traced to other DNA sequences in this sample. The J gene is TRBJ1-2, the V gene TRBV2; tentative D call: TRBD1 (5 bases). The CDR3 is made up of 15 amino acids. Germline values: CDR1 SNHLY, CDR2 FYNNEI. V lost 0 bases and J lost 7, with 15 bases in between. Here the CDR3 DNA reads TGTGCCAGCAGTGAAGCGTGGGGAGGTGGGGGTGGCTACACCTTC. This translates into CASSEAWGGGGGYTF.

Only a few counts were recorded for this clone. The chain employs TRBV18 and TRBJ1-1; no clear D. The CDR3 is 11 residues long. From germline, CDR1 is KGHSH and CDR2 LQKENI. V lost 5 bases, J lost 7 bases, and 8 bases lay in between. The CDR3 DNA sequence: TGTGCCAGCTCAAGGCAGTTTGAAGCTTTCTTT. Translation gives CASSRQFEAFF.

A single count supports this clone. This chain uses TRBV11-3 with TRBJ2-1; D may be TRBD2 (5 bases). The germline gives CDR1 SGHNT, CDR2 YENEEA. V gave up 4 bases and J gave up 9 bases, with 10 bases separating them. The CDR3 runs to 12 residues. CDR3 sequence (DNA): TGTGCCAGCAGCTCTTCCCGGGGTGAGCAGTTCTTC. It translates to CASSSSRGEQFF.

The genes are TRBV5-1 and TRBJ2-5; D may be TRBD1 (6 bases). CDR3 length equals 15 residues. The germline V and J ends were trimmed by 7 bases and 7 bases, with 23 bases remaining between them. CDR1 SGHRS and CDR2 YFSETQ come from the germline V gene. CDR3 DNA sequence: TGCGCCAGCGCCTCCTCGCCAGGGGAAGTCGTGACCCAGTACTTC. It specifies CASASSPGEVVTQYF.

The chain uses TRBV2 and TRBJ2-2, with no clear D. Germline CDR1 is SNHLY and CDR2 is FYNNEI. This CDR3 comprises 12 residues. Trimming stripped 4 bases from V and 7 bases from J, with 7 bases between. Here the CDR3 reads CASSVTGGELFF. The CDR3 DNA reads as TGTGCCAGCAGTGTAACCGGCGGGGAGCTGTTTTTT.

This clone was found once. This chain links TRBV11-2 with TRBJ1-4; D possibly corresponds to TRBD1 (5 bases). The CDR3 runs 16 residues. Germline assignment: CDR1 SGHAT and CDR2 FQNNGV. Between the trimmed V and J ends, which lost 7 bases and 4 bases, there was a span of 19 bases. The CDR3 nucleotides read TGTGCCAGCATACCAAGCTGGGGCAGTCTTAATGAAAAACTGTTTTTT. Translated: CASIPSWGSLNEKLFF. The full variable domain, rest sourced from reference TRBV11-2 and TRBJ1-4, is EAGVAQSPRYKIIEKRQSVAFWCNPISGHATLYWYQQILGQGPKLLIQFQNNGVVDDSQLPKDRFSAERLKGVDSTLKIQPAKLEDSAVYLCASIPSWGSLNEKLFFGSGTQLSVL.

The CDR3 is CASSVVRGRDEAFF. CDR3 DNA: TGTGCCAGCAGCGTAGTTCGGGGTAGGGATGAAGCTTTCTTT. The chain links TRBV9 to TRBJ1-1; D remains unclear. Trimming took off 0 bases at V and 7 bases at J, with 13 bases between the two ends. From germline, CDR1 is SGDLS and CDR2 YYNGEE. This CDR3 is built from 14 residues.

The chain links TRBV5-1 to TRBJ1-5; TRBD1 agrees at 8 bases. The germline CDR1 and CDR2 sequences are SGHRS and YFSETQ. J lost 2 bases, V lost 4 bases, and 2 bases had no gene match. This CDR3 has 14 residues. CDR3 residues: CASSAGQGNQPQHF. DNA of the CDR3: TGCGCCAGCAGCGCGGGACAGGGCAATCAGCCCCAGCATTTT.

This rearrangement joins TRBV28 to TRBJ2-6; D is unclear. V was trimmed by 4 bases and J by 2 bases, leaving 9 bases between them. Germline values: CDR1 MDHEN, CDR2 SYDVKM. The CDR3 loop spans 15 amino acids. The CDR3 nucleotides are TGTGCCAGCAGTTCCGTATACGCTGGGGCCAACGTCCTGACTTTC. This sequence encodes CASSSVYAGANVLTF.

The chain uses TRBV5-6 and TRBJ1-6, with a weak D call TRBD1 (6 bases). Germline assignment: CDR1 SGHDT and CDR2 YYEEEE. The V gene lost 0 bases and the J gene lost 6 bases, with 7 bases spanning the gap. This CDR3 contains 14 residues. This CDR3 is CASSLGTANSPLHF. DNA of the CDR3: TGTGCCAGCAGCTTGGGGACAGCTAATTCACCCCTCCACTTT. The entire variable domain, with the rest obtained from reference TRBV5-6 and TRBJ1-6, is as follows: DAGVTQSPTHLIKTRGQQVTLRCSPKSGHDTVSWYQQALGQGPQFIFQYYEEEERQRGNFPDRFSGHQFPNYSSELNVNALLLGDSALYLCASSLGTANSPLHFGNGTRLTVT.

J is TRBJ2-2 and V is TRBV11-3; D unresolved. There are 12 residues in the CDR3. In germline, CDR1 is SGHNT, CDR2 YENEEA. With 4 bases removed from V and 8 bases from J, the gap between germline ends came to 8 bases. CDR3 residues: CASSYPMGELFF. CDR3 DNA: TGTGCCAGCAGCTACCCAATGGGGGAGCTGTTTTTT.

The rearrangement links TRBV6-5 to TRBJ1-2; the D is unclear. Germline V gives CDR1 MNHEY, CDR2 SVGAGI. The CDR3 totals 12 residues. Trimming took off 4 bases at V and 5 bases at J, with 8 bases between the two ends. For the CDR3, the DNA is TGTGCCAGCAGTTTCGGCGGGTATGGCTACACCTTC. Translated, it gives CASSFGGYGYTF.